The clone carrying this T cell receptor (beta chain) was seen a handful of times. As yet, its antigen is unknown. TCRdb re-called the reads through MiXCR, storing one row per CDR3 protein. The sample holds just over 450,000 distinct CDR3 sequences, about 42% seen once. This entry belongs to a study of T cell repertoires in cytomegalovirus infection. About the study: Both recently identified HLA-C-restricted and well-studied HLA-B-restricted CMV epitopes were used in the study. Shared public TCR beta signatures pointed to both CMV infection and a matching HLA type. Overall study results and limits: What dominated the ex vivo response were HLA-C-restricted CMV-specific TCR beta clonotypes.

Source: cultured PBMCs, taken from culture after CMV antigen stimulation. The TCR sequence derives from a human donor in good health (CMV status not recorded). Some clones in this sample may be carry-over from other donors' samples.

The CDR3 nucleotides are TGCAGTGCTAAACTAGCGGGAGGCCTTCAGAGGGAGAATGAGCAGTTCTTC. It yields the protein CSAKLAGGLQRENEQFF. The chain carries TRBV20-1 and TRBJ2-1, with 12 bases matching TRBD2. V shed 4 bases and J 7 bases; nucleotides not matched to a gene: 14. This CDR3 contains 17 residues. The germline CDR1 and CDR2 sequences are DFQATT and SNEGSKA (reference sequence).